This T cell receptor beta chain is from a study of cytomegalovirus exposure and HLA in healthy donors. Primers for the PCR totalled 60 Vbeta and 13 Jbeta. Clones were read by immunoSEQ multiplex PCR, and TCRdb kept only the in-frame ones, dropping some. The table records around 140,000 clones, roughly 78% of them present only once. The germline V gene encodes CDR1 MNHEY and CDR2 SMNVEV (reference sequence). This CDR3 comprises 15 residues. Trimming removed 4 bases from V and 2 bases from J; junction bases left unmatched: 3. The chain combines TRBV27 with TRBJ2-1; 9 bases are a match to TRBD2. The sample was PBMCs. This TCR was sampled from a female donor in good health and CMV-seronegative. This CDR3 reads CASSSRTSAYNEQFF. DNA of the CDR3: TGTGCCAGCAGTTCCCGGACTAGCGCCTACAATGAGCAGTTCTTC.